The 27 T cell receptor beta chains reported below all come from one sample, sequenced in a study of cytotoxic CD8 clonotypes in ibrutinib-treated CLL. Clones were read by immunoSEQ multiplex PCR, and TCRdb kept only the in-frame ones, dropping some. Of about 300,000 clones listed, 76% were seen once; the top ten hold around 5.1%. The sample consisted of PBMCs, taken at disease progression, from a patient treated with ibrutinib. The receptors here all came from a human donor with chronic lymphocytic leukemia.

This clone was counted once. V usage is TRBV10-3 and J usage is TRBJ2-1; tentatively, D is TRBD1 (5 bases). V was pared by 6 bases and J by 2 bases, with 20 bases between. The CDR3 consists of 17 residues. Germline assignment: CDR1 ENHRY and CDR2 SYGVKD. CDR3 residues: CAISERSRVVTYNEQFF. CDR3 nucleotides: TGTGCCATCAGCGAGAGGTCCAGGGTAGTTACCTACAATGAGCAGTTCTTC.

The genes are TRBV19 and TRBJ2-7, with 10 nucleotides matching TRBD2. This CDR3 spans 16 amino acids. Trimming removed 4 bases from V and 7 bases from J; junction bases left unmatched: 13. Germline-derived CDR1 and CDR2 are LNHDA and SQIVND (reference sequence). CDR3 sequence reads: CASSRTSGLVRLEQYF. CDR3 coding DNA: TGTGCCAGTAGTAGGACTAGCGGTCTAGTTAGACTGGAGCAGTACTTC. The variable domain in full, completed from reference TRBV19 and TRBJ2-7, reads DGGITQSPKYLFRKEGQNVTLSCEQNLNHDAMYWYRQDPGQGLRLIYYSQIVNDFQKGDIAEGYSVSREKKESFPLTVTSAQKNPTAFYLCASSRTSGLVRLEQYFGPGTRLTVT.

The table lists this clone with a few counts. V gene TRBV4-3 combines with J gene TRBJ2-7, with no clear D. The CDR3 contains 15 residues. Germline lookup yields CDR1 LGHNA and CDR2 YSLEER. Trimming shortened V by 0 bases and J by 0 bases, and 9 bases separated the two germline ends. The CDR3 sequence is CASSQEWTVSYEQYF. The CDR3 region has the DNA TGCGCCAGCAGCCAAGAATGGACGGTCTCCTACGAGCAGTACTTC.

The V and J genes are TRBV9 and TRBJ2-2, with 8 bases fitting TRBD1. Germline CDR1 and CDR2: SGDLS and YYNGEE. After removal of 4 bases from V and 6 bases from J, the junction contained 5 bases not matched to a gene. The CDR3 contains 14 residues. The CDR3, as DNA: TGTGCCAGCAGCAGCCGGACAGGGCCCGGGGAGCTGTTTTTT. This encodes CASSSRTGPGELFF.

The chain has TRBV7-9 and TRBJ2-7, with 10 positions matching TRBD2. The CDR3 runs to 15 residues. The germline V gene has CDR1 SEHNR and CDR2 FQNEAQ (reference sequence). V lost 2 bases to trimming and J lost 3 bases; unmatched junction nucleotides: 4. CDR3 sequence: CASSLIRTSGYEQYF. CDR3 DNA: TGTGCCAGCAGCTTAATTAGGACTAGCGGCTACGAGCAGTACTTC. The full variable domain, its missing parts supplied by reference TRBV7-9 and TRBJ2-7, is DTGVSQNPRHKITKRGQNVTFRCDPISEHNRLYWYRQTLGQGPEFLTYFQNEAQLEKSRLLSDRFSAERPKGSFSTLEIQRTEQGDSAMYLCASSLIRTSGYEQYFGPGTRLTVT.

The rearrangement links TRBV4-1 to TRBJ2-5; possible D gene TRBD2, 6 bases. Germline V lookup: CDR1 MGHRA, CDR2 YSYEKL. The V gene lost 0 bases and the J gene lost 4 bases, with 9 bases spanning the gap. The CDR3 loop spans 14 amino acids. This CDR3 is CASSQENSGETQYF. CDR3 sequence (DNA): TGCGCCAGCAGCCAAGAGAATAGCGGAGAGACCCAGTACTTC.

This chain uses TRBV7-6 with TRBJ2-3; TRBD1 aligns across 8 bases. V shed 0 bases and J 10 bases; nucleotides not matched to a gene: 12. This CDR3 region has 16 residues. Germline lookup yields CDR1 SGHVS and CDR2 FNYEAQ. CDR3 nucleotide sequence: TGTGCCAGCAGCTTAGCGCCAGGGGGCAGTGGTTATGCGCAGTATTTT. Translation gives CASSLAPGGSGYAQYF.

The V gene is TRBV2, the J gene TRBJ2-5, with a possible D match to TRBD1 (6 bases). V was pared by 6 bases and J by 9 bases, with 17 bases between. The CDR3 contains 13 residues. Per germline, CDR1 SNHLY and CDR2 FYNNEI. The CDR3 sequence: CASRGHKAGAQYF. The CDR3 DNA follows: TGTGCCAGCAGGGGACATAAGGCTGGGGCCCAGTACTTC.

The J gene is TRBJ2-1, the V gene TRBV4-3; 10 bases agree with TRBD2. Looked up from germline, CDR1 is LGHNA and CDR2 is YSLEER. CDR3 length equals 18 residues. The V gene end was trimmed by 0 bases and the J gene end by 3 bases; junction bases not matched to a gene: 8. CDR3 amino acids: CASSQDLVAGGDYNEQFF. Written as DNA, the CDR3 is TGCGCCAGCAGCCAAGATCTGGTAGCGGGAGGAGACTACAATGAGCAGTTCTTC.

As DNA, the CDR3 is TGTGCCAGCAGCTTAAAAGACAGGGGAAGCAATCAGCCCCAGCATTTT. Translating it yields CASSLKDRGSNQPQHF. The V call is TRBV7-6, the J call TRBJ1-5; 8 positions agree with TRBD1. The CDR3 runs 16 residues. The germline gives CDR1 SGHVS, CDR2 FNYEAQ. V lost 2 bases to trimming and J lost 1 base; unmatched junction nucleotides: 4. Variable domain in full (rest from reference TRBV7-6 and TRBJ1-5): GAGVSQSPRYKVTKRGQDVALRCDPISGHVSLYWYRQALGQGPEFLTYFNYEAQQDKSGLPNDRFSAERPEGSISTLTIQRTEQRDSAMYRCASSLKDRGSNQPQHFGDGTRLSIL.

A few counts support this clone. The rearrangement links TRBV11-2 to TRBJ2-7, with no clear D. This CDR3 is built from 13 residues. Germline V gene data show CDR1 as SGHAT and CDR2 as FQNNGV. The V end was cut by 2 bases, the J end by 3 bases, with 8 bases between. The CDR3 DNA reads as TGTGCCAGCAGCTTATGCTCCAACTACGAGCAGTACTTC. Its protein is CASSLCSNYEQYF.

Note on this clone: Compared with germline, one end of the junction differs, possibly owing to a read error. This chain joins TRBV7-9 and TRBJ2-7, with 9 bases identical to TRBD2. This CDR3 has 11 amino acids. CDR1 and CDR2 from the germline V gene are SEHNR and FQNEAQ (reference sequence). CDR3 coding DNA: TGTGCCAGCAGCCCAGGACTAGCGAATGACTTC. Amino acid sequence: CASSPGLANDF.

The CDR3 here is CASSPTGIPYEQYF. The DNA for the CDR3 is TGTGCCAGCAGTCCAACAGGGATCCCCTACGAGCAGTACTTC. J is TRBJ2-7 and V is TRBV27, with D maybe TRBD1 (6 bases). CDR1 and CDR2 from the germline V gene are MNHEY and SMNVEV (reference sequence). Trimming took 5 bases from V and 2 from J, leaving 13 bases between them. The CDR3 runs to 14 residues.

This clone was picked up a small number of times. Other DNA sequences within the sample encode an identical CDR3. The chain links TRBV9 to TRBJ2-7; D is unresolved. This CDR3 contains 12 residues. Germline CDR1 is SGDLS and CDR2 is YYNGEE. The V and J ends lost 3 bases and 0 bases respectively, with 4 bases between them. The DNA of the CDR3 is TGTGCCAGCAGCGGAAGCTCCTACGAGCAGTACTTC. Its translation: CASSGSSYEQYF.

This clone was seen more than once but under ten times. The rearrangement links TRBV13 to TRBJ1-6; D gene ambiguous. From germline, CDR1 is PRHDT and CDR2 FYEKMQ (reference sequence). The length of the CDR3 is 14 residues. The V end lost 2 bases, the J end lost 6 bases, and 8 bases lay between the germline ends. The CDR3 sequence: CASSLSLGNSPLHF. As DNA, the CDR3 is TGTGCCAGCAGCTTAAGTTTAGGTAATTCACCCCTCCACTTT.

This chain links TRBV9 with TRBJ2-7; 9 bases agree with TRBD1. V lost 3 bases to trimming and J lost 7 bases; unmatched junction nucleotides: 11. Germline V CDR1 and CDR2: SGDLS, YYNGEE. The CDR3 sequence is 15 residues long. This chain's CDR3 is CASSAWGTGREEQYF. As DNA, the CDR3 is TGTGCCAGCAGCGCGTGGGGGACAGGGCGGGAAGAGCAGTACTTC. The whole variable domain, remainder taken from reference TRBV9 and TRBJ2-7, is DSGVTQTPKHLITATGQRVTLRCSPRSGDLSVYWYQQSLDQGLQFLIQYYNGEERAKGNILERFSAQQFPDLHSELNLSSLELGDSALYFCASSAWGTGREEQYFGPGTRLTVT.

CDR3 in amino acids: CASSLRLAGQETQYF. For the CDR3, the DNA is TGCGCCAGCAGCCTGAGACTAGCGGGGCAAGAGACCCAGTACTTC. The J gene is TRBJ2-5, the V gene TRBV5-1, with 11 bases lining up with TRBD2. CDR1 is SGHRS, CDR2 YFSETQ, per germline. The CDR3 consists of 15 residues. V lost 4 bases to trimming and J lost 2 bases; unmatched junction nucleotides: 4.

The chain has TRBV28 and TRBJ1-3; D is undetermined. V was cut by 7 bases and J by 7 bases, with 17 bases left in between. Germline values: CDR1 MDHEN, CDR2 SYDVKM. The CDR3 loop spans 14 amino acids. CDR3 coding DNA: TGTGCCAGCACCCTTGGGAGTATAGGCAACACCATATATTTT. Encoded protein: CASTLGSIGNTIYF.

The J gene is TRBJ2-3, the V gene TRBV7-2, with TRBD1 matching 8 bases. V lost 3 bases, J lost 2 bases, and 4 bases stayed unmatched. CDR1 is SGHTA and CDR2 is FQGNSA in the germline V gene. The CDR3 has 15 amino acids. CDR3 sequence (DNA): TGTGCCAGCAGCTTCCGGACAGGGCCCACAGATACGCAGTATTTT. This translates into CASSFRTGPTDTQYF.

To note about this clone: Additional DNA sequences in this sample encode the identical CDR3. The chain has TRBV19 and TRBJ1-2, with D possibly matching TRBD1 (5 bases). V lost 8 bases, J lost 5 bases, and 6 bases lay in between. The germline V gene encodes CDR1 LNHDA and CDR2 SQIVND (reference sequence). The CDR3 length is 10 residues. CDR3 residues: CASGGYGYTF. CDR3 nucleotides: TGTGCCAGTGGGGGTTATGGCTACACCTTC.

This clone was recorded a few times. This chain uses TRBV5-1 with TRBJ1-2; D ambiguous. Trimming took 0 bases from V and 3 from J, leaving 6 bases between them. This CDR3 has 13 residues. The germline CDR1 and CDR2 sequences are SGHRS and YFSETQ. Here the CDR3 reads CASSLEADYGYTF. For the CDR3, the DNA is TGCGCCAGCAGCTTGGAAGCGGACTATGGCTACACCTTC.

This clone was detected only once. This chain connects TRBV4-1 to TRBJ2-7; no definite D call. V gave up 1 base and J gave up 0 bases, with 7 bases separating them. The germline CDR1 and CDR2 sequences are MGHRA and YSYEKL. There are 14 residues in the CDR3. The CDR3 DNA sequence: TGCGCCAGCAGCCAAGTTCAGAGCTCCTACGAGCAGTACTTC. Encoded protein: CASSQVQSSYEQYF.

The J gene is TRBJ1-1, the V gene TRBV14, with D hard to call. This CDR3 is built from 14 residues. The V end was cut by 1 base, the J end by 4 bases, with 10 bases between. CDR1 is SGHDN and CDR2 is FVKESK in the germline V gene. CDR3: CASSQVLGSTEAFF. As DNA, the CDR3 is TGTGCCAGCAGCCAAGTTTTGGGGTCCACTGAAGCTTTCTTT.

The chain is built from TRBV15 and TRBJ2-7, with D maybe TRBD1 (5 bases). There are 13 residues in the CDR3. V was shortened by 5 bases and J by 2 bases, with 10 bases between the two germline ends. Germline lookup yields CDR1 LNHNV and CDR2 YYDKDF (reference sequence). For the CDR3, the DNA is TGTGCCACCAGCCAGGGTCTTACCTACGAGCAGTACTTC. It translates to CATSQGLTYEQYF.

V is TRBV16 and J is TRBJ1-4; D not resolved. Germline-derived CDR1 and CDR2 are KGHSY and FQNENV. The CDR3 loop spans 14 amino acids. Trimming took 3 bases from V and 7 from J, leaving 12 bases between them. In DNA form, the CDR3 reads TGTGCCAGCAGCCAGGAGCCGTCGGGTGAAAAACTGTTTTTT. It translates to CASSQEPSGEKLFF.

Only a few counts were recorded for this clone. The chain is built from TRBV5-1 and TRBJ2-1; D perhaps matches TRBD1 (5 bases). In germline, CDR1 is SGHRS, CDR2 YFSETQ. The germline V and J ends were trimmed by 4 bases and 6 bases, with 20 bases remaining between them. This CDR3 is built from 16 residues. DNA of the CDR3: TGCGCCAGCAGCCCCCTCGGACAACCCAGAGGCAATGAGCAGTTCTTC. Residues: CASSPLGQPRGNEQFF.

The chain couples TRBV19 to TRBJ2-7; the match to TRBD1 covers 7 bases. Trimming cost V 5 bases and J 6 bases; bases outside gene matches: 10. The CDR3 contains 14 residues. Germline V gives CDR1 LNHDA, CDR2 SQIVND (reference sequence). The DNA for the CDR3 is TGTGCCAGTAGTTTGTTCGACAGGGTTGGCGAGCAGTACTTC. This sequence encodes CASSLFDRVGEQYF. Full variable domain (remainder filled in from reference TRBV19 and TRBJ2-7): DGGITQSPKYLFRKEGQNVTLSCEQNLNHDAMYWYRQDPGQGLRLIYYSQIVNDFQKGDIAEGYSVSREKKESFPLTVTSAQKNPTAFYLCASSLFDRVGEQYFGPGTRLTVT.